The 24 T cell receptor beta chains below were found in one sample sequenced in a study of CXCR3-negative and CXCR3-positive naive CD8 T cells. Study-level points and caveats: A higher hydrophobicity marked the TRB CDR3s of CXCR3-positive naive cells versus CXCR3-negative naive cells.

Their cognate antigens are unknown. 5' RACE that incorporated UMI labels was used to prepare the TRB cDNA libraries. One entry per CDR3 protein, without DNA, is what TCRdb gives after re-calling the 5' RACE reads. This sample's clone table lists 90,000 to 150,000 distinct CDR3 sequences. Specimen: naive CXCR3+ CD8+ T cells from blood. Described subset: CD45RO-CCR7+CD27+CD95- naive CD8+ T cells expressing CXCR3 (TNR3+). The receptors were sampled from a human donor in good health. Some clones in this sample may be carry-over from other donors' samples.

The genes are TRBV29-1 and TRBJ1-2; TCRdb's assignment of TRBD1 cannot be checked, as there is no DNA. Germline loops: CDR1 SQVTM, CDR2 ANQGSEA. This CDR3 region has 16 residues. CDR3 region: CSVEAATAGMGGGYTF.

The gene calls are TRBV4-3 and TRBJ1-5; the TCRdb call, TRBD1, lacks DNA for checking. The CDR3 length is 15 residues. Germline-derived CDR1 and CDR2 are LGHNA and YSLEER. The CDR3 protein is CASSQGGGSNQPQHF.

The CDR3 spells CASSERDYQETQYF. V and J are TRBV27 and TRBJ2-5; without DNA, the TCRdb call of TRBD1 cannot be checked. Germline CDR1 MNHEY, CDR2 SMNVEV (reference sequence). The CDR3 totals 14 residues.

This chain connects TRBV24-1 to TRBJ1-1; TCRdb names TRBD1, which stays unverified in the absence of DNA. CDR1 is KGHDR and CDR2 is SFDVKD in the germline V gene. The CDR3 covers 12 residues. CDR3 amino acids: CATSETGEKAFF.

The rearrangement joins TRBV7-9 to TRBJ2-7. There are 12 residues in the CDR3. Looked up from germline, CDR1 is SEHNR and CDR2 is FQNEAQ (reference sequence). The CDR3: CASSLKWDEQYF.

The J gene is TRBJ1-1, the V gene TRBV20-1; TCRdb gives TRBD1 as the D gene, but with no DNA this cannot be confirmed. Germline CDR1 and CDR2: DFQATT and SNEGSKA (reference sequence). The CDR3 runs to 12 residues. CDR3: CSASTENTEAFF.

The V gene is TRBV28, the J gene TRBJ2-3; TCRdb picks TRBD1, but there is no DNA to check that call. Germline V gene data show CDR1 as MDHEN and CDR2 as SYDVKM. The length of the CDR3 is 15 residues. CDR3 in amino acids: CASSPRAGARDTQYF.

The V gene is TRBV7-8, the J gene TRBJ2-7; as DNA is missing, the TRBD1 call by TCRdb cannot be tested. The germline V gene has CDR1 SGHVS and CDR2 FQNEAQ. The CDR3 spans 13 residues. CDR3 amino acids: CASTDRDFDEQYF.

This chain's CDR3 is CASSSYRGTDTQYF. The gene calls are TRBV13 and TRBJ2-3; TCRdb calls TRBD1, which cannot be checked without DNA. CDR1 and CDR2 from the germline V gene are PRHDT and FYEKMQ (reference sequence). CDR3 length: 14 residues.

The chain has TRBV29-1 and TRBJ2-5; TCRdb reports TRBD1, a call that lacks DNA to check it against. Germline lookup yields CDR1 SQVTM and CDR2 ANQGSEA. There are 18 residues in the CDR3. The CDR3 is CSVEDQRGFALGQETQYF. Based on the CDR3 plus reference TRBV29-1 and TRBJ2-5, the full variable domain is SAVISQKPSRDICQRGTSLTIQCQVDSQVTMMFWYRQQPGQSLTLIATANQGSEATYESGFVIDKFPISRPNLTFSTLTVSNMSPEDSSIYLCSVEDQRGFALGQETQYFGPGTRLLVL.

This chain connects TRBV7-6 to TRBJ1-1; TCRdb names TRBD1, which stays unverified in the absence of DNA. The CDR3 is made up of 14 amino acids. CDR1 SGHVS and CDR2 FNYEAQ come from the germline V gene. The CDR3 reads CASSRPQGPSEAFF.

The rearrangement joins TRBV7-3 to TRBJ2-1; the D call from TCRdb, TRBD1, cannot be confirmed without DNA. The CDR3 is 18 amino acids. Germline CDR1 reads SGHTA; CDR2 reads FQGTGA. CDR3 sequence reads: CASSLHSRRSIYHNEQFF.

CDR3 region: CASSAQRSNQLQHF. The V gene is TRBV2, the J gene TRBJ1-5. The CDR3 spans 14 residues. CDR1 is SNHLY and CDR2 is FYNNEI in the germline V gene.

This chain uses TRBV29-1 with TRBJ2-7; TCRdb's assignment of TRBD1 cannot be checked, as there is no DNA. Germline loops: CDR1 SQVTM, CDR2 ANQGSEA. This CDR3 is 15 amino acids long. CDR3 sequence reads: CSVEEPRDGGYEQYF.

This rearrangement joins TRBV7-6 to TRBJ2-7; the D call of TRBD2 rests on TCRdb alone, since no DNA is present to check it. The CDR3 sequence is 17 residues long. CDR1 and CDR2 from the germline V gene are SGHVS and FNYEAQ. CDR3 sequence: CASSSDGTRGFSYEQYF. Filled out from reference TRBV7-6 and TRBJ2-7, the complete variable domain reads GAGVSQSPRYKVTKRGQDVALRCDPISGHVSLYWYRQALGQGPEFLTYFNYEAQQDKSGLPNDRFSAERPEGSISTLTIQRTEQRDSAMYRCASSSDGTRGFSYEQYFGPGTRLTVT.

The rearrangement uses TRBV6-5 and TRBJ2-1; the TRBD2 assignment by TCRdb is unverifiable without DNA. Germline lookup yields CDR1 MNHEY and CDR2 SVGAGI. The CDR3 has 15 amino acids. The CDR3 spells CASSPLAGGYNEQFF.

The gene calls are TRBV14 and TRBJ1-2. The CDR3 loop spans 14 amino acids. In germline, CDR1 is SGHDN, CDR2 FVKESK. The CDR3 sequence is CASSQDARLYGYTF.

The chain links TRBV27 to TRBJ2-7; TCRdb lists TRBD2, though no DNA is available to test this call. The length of the CDR3 is 17 residues. CDR1 MNHEY and CDR2 SMNVEV come from the germline V gene (reference sequence). The CDR3 is CASSLGASITTTYEQYF.

The chain links TRBV6-5 to TRBJ2-3; TCRdb selects TRBD2, and the lack of DNA leaves this call unchecked. The CDR3 has 15 amino acids. Germline CDR1 MNHEY, CDR2 SVGAGI. The CDR3 region is CASSYEGPSTDTQYF.

The chain joins TRBV4-3 to TRBJ2-3; the TRBD1 assignment by TCRdb is unverifiable without DNA. Germline CDR1 and CDR2: LGHNA and YSLEER. The CDR3 is made up of 18 amino acids. CDR3 in amino acids: CASSQESITGAKSGTQYF.

The rearrangement links TRBV4-3 to TRBJ2-5; TCRdb calls TRBD2, which cannot be checked without DNA. The CDR3 is 19 amino acids. CDR1 and CDR2 from the germline V gene are LGHNA and YSLEER. CDR3 sequence reads: CASSQEGSGLTTYQETQYF.

The chain couples TRBV3-1 to TRBJ2-5; without DNA, the TCRdb call of TRBD2 cannot be checked. Per germline, CDR1 LGHDT and CDR2 YNNKEL (reference sequence). The CDR3 has 17 residues. CDR3 protein: CASSQELAGGLEETQYF.

The V and J genes are TRBV29-1 and TRBJ1-1; the D call from TCRdb, TRBD1, cannot be confirmed without DNA. Germline lookup yields CDR1 SQVTM and CDR2 ANQGSEA. The CDR3 spans 14 residues. The CDR3 loop is CSVERGDGNTEAFF.

The chain recombines TRBV15 with TRBJ2-7; TCRdb's D call, TRBD1, is unchecked because there is no DNA. The germline V gene encodes CDR1 LNHNV and CDR2 YYDKDF (reference sequence). The CDR3 spans 14 residues. CDR3 amino acids: CATSRDLRGDEQYF.